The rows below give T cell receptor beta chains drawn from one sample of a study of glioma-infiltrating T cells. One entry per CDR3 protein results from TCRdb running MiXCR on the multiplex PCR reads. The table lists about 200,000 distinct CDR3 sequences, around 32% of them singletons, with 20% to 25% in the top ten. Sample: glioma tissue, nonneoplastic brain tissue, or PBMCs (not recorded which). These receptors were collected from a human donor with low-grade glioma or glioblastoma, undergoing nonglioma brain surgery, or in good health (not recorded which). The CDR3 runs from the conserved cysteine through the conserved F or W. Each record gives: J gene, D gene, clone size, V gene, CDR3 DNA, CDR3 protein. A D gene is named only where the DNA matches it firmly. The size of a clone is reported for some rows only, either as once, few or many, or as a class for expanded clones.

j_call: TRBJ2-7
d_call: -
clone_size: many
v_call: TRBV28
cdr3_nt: TGTGCCAGCAGTTTCGCAGGAGCAGGTACAACCTACGAGCAGTACTTC
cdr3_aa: CASSFAGAGTTYEQYF

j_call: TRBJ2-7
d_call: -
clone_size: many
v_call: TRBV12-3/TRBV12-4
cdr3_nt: TGTGCCAGCAGTGCCCGCGGGGACGAGCAGTACTTC
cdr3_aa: CASSARGDEQYF

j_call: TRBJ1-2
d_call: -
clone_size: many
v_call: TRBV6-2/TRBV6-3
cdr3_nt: TGTGCCAGCAGTTACTCCGGGGGCCATGGCTACACCTTC
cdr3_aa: CASSYSGGHGYTF

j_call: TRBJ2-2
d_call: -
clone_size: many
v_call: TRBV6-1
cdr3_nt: TGTGCCAGCAGTCCAGCCGGTAGTTTGGCCGGGGAGCTGTTTTTT
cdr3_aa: CASSPAGSLAGELFF

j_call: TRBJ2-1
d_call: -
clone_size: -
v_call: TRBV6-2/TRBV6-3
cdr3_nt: TGTGCCAGCCCCCCCCGATGGATTAATTCCTACAATGAGCAGTTCTTC
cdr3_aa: CASPPRWINSYNEQFF

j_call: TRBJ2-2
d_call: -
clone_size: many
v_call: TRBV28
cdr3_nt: TGTGCCAGTACAGGGTTCGCTGCCGGGGAGCTGTTTTTT
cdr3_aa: CASTGFAAGELFF

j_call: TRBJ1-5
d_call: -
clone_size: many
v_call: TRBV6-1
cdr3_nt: TGTGCCAGCAGTGAAGGGCAGGGGCAGCAGCCCCAGCATTTT
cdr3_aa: CASSEGQGQQPQHF

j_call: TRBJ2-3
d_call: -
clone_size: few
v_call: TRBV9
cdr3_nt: TGTGCCAGCAGCGTAGAAGGGGCGTCCTACGGACCCACAGATACGCAGTATTTT
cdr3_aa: CASSVEGASYGPTDTQYF

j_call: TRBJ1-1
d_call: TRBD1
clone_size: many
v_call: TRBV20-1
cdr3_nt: TGCAGTGCTAACTACGGGACAGCAACTTCTGAAGCTTTCTTT
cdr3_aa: CSANYGTATSEAFF

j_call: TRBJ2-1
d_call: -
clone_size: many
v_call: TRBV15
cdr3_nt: TGTGCCACCAGCAGAGATCGCGGGGGCGCAGTTAATGAGCAGTTCTTC
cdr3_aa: CATSRDRGGAVNEQFF

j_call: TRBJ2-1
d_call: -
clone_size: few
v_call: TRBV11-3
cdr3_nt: TGTGCCAGCAGCTTAGCCCCCACTAGCCGCCATGAGCAGTTCTTC
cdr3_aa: CASSLAPTSRHEQFF

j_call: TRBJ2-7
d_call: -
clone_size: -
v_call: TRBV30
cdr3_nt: TGTGCCTGGAACGGCGGGTACTCCTACGAGCAGTACTTC
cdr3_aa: CAWNGGYSYEQYF

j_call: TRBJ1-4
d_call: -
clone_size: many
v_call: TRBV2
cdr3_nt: TGTGCCAGCACCGGGACGGCTAATGAAAAACTGTTTTTT
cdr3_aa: CASTGTANEKLFF

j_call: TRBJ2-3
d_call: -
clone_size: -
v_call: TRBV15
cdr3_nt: TGTGCCACCAGCAGTATGAATCAGTGCCCCTCGTATACGCAGTATTTT
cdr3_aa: CATSSMNQCPSYTQYF

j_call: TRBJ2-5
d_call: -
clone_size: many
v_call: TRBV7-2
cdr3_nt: TGTGCCAGCAGCCAGGGGTCTTCACAAGAGACCCAGTACTTC
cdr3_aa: CASSQGSSQETQYF

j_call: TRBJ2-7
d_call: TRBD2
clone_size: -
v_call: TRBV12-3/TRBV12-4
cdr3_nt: TGTGCCAGCACCCCGGGACTAGCGGATTACGAGCAGTACTTC
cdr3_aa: CASTPGLADYEQYF

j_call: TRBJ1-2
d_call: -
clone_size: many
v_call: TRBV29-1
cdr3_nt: TGCAGCGCAGATGAACCGGGACGTGGCTACACCTTC
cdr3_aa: CSADEPGRGYTF

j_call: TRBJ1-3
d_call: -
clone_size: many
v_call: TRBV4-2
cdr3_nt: TGTGCCAGCAGCCAAGGTTACTCTGGAAACACCATATATTTT
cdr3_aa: CASSQGYSGNTIYF

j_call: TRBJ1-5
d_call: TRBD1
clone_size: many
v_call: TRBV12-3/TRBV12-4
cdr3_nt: TGTGCCAGCACCATAGTGGGACAGTATCAGCCCCAGCATTTT
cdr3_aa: CASTIVGQYQPQHF

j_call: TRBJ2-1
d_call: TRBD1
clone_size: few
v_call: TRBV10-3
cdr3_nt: TGTGCCATCAGTGAGCCAGGGGGTGAGCAGTTCTTC
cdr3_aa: CAISEPGGEQFF

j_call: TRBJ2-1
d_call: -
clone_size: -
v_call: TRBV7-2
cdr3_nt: TGTGCCAGCAGCTTAAGTCAAGAGACGCAGTTCTTC
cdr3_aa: CASSLSQETQFF

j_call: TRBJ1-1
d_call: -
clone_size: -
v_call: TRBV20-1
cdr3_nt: TGCAGTGCCCCCGGTGCGAGTCGTCACCCCACTGACTCTTTCTTT
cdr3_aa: CSAPGASRHPTDSFF

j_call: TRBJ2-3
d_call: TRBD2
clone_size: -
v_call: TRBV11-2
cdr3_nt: TGTGCCAGCAGCCCCTGGACTAGCGAGGATACGCAGTGTTTT
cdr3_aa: CASSPWTSEDTQCF

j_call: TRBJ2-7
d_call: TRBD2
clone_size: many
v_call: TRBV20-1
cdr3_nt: TGCAGTGCTAGATCCTTGGCGGGGGATGCCGAGCAGTACTTC
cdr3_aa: CSARSLAGDAEQYF